Each of the 2 T cell receptor beta chains below was sequenced from the same sample in a study of CD4+ T cells in melanoma. Libraries were prepared by immunoSEQ multiplex PCR; TCRdb keeps only in-frame clonotypes and omits some of them. This table has over 100,000 clones, around 92% appearing once. Sequenced: peripheral blood. The receptors come from a human donor with melanoma.

V usage is TRBV5-1 and J usage is TRBJ2-4, with TRBD1 matching over 7 bases. This CDR3 has 14 amino acids. V trimming: 2 bases; J trimming: 8 bases; junction bases outside the gene matches: 7. Per the germline V gene, CDR1 is SGHRS and CDR2 is YFSETQ. The CDR3 bases are TGCGCCAGCAGCTTAGTACGGCAGGGGGACATTCAGTACTTC. Residues: CASSLVRQGDIQYF.

The chain carries TRBV6-7 and TRBJ2-6; no definite D call. TRBV6-7 has ORF status, its function being uncertain. V shed 0 bases and J shed 0 bases, with 9 bases lying between them. This CDR3 spans 17 amino acids. CDR3 nucleotide sequence: TGTGCCAGCAGTTACTCCGGGCCAGACTCTGGGGCCAACGTCCTGACTTTC. As protein: CASSYSGPDSGANVLTF.